This entry describes one TCR beta chain. The antigen is not known. The sample carries other DNA sequences with the same CDR3. The data originate from a study of cytomegalovirus exposure and HLA in healthy donors. Both 60 Vbeta primers and 13 Jbeta primers went into the PCR. Assay used: immunoSEQ multiplex PCR; TCRdb lists only in-frame clones, some missing. The repertoire includes some 120,000 clones, 70% to 80% of them detected once, and around 4.5% sits in the top ten. The CDR3 contains 11 residues. Germline lookup yields CDR1 SGHDN and CDR2 FVKESK. The V end was cut by 1 base, the J end by 9 bases, with 4 bases between. Study observations and caveats: The study flagged about 160 TCR beta chains as cytomegalovirus-associated.

Sequenced sample: PBMCs. This clonotype was sampled from a man between 25 and 39 years old in good health and CMV-seropositive. The V call is TRBV14, the J call TRBJ2-1; D is unresolved. The CDR3 nucleotides read TGTGCCAGCAGCCAAGTGCGTGAGCAGTTCTTC. Protein sequence: CASSQVREQFF.